Listed below are T cell receptor beta chains from one sample, sequenced in a study of cytomegalovirus exposure and HLA in healthy donors. Clones were read by immunoSEQ multiplex PCR, and TCRdb kept only the in-frame ones, dropping some. The sample records around 140,000 clones, about 73% being singletons. Sample: PBMCs. Source of these receptors: a woman between 55 and 75 years old in good health and CMV-seropositive. Each CDR3 is given with its conserved first and last residue. The order of the fields is clone size, D gene, J gene, V gene, CDR3 DNA, CDR3 protein. The D gene is left open where the match is weak. The size entry is marked missing in some rows and otherwise reads once, few, many or a size class.

>.|TRBD1|TRBJ1-1|TRBV6-1
TGTGCCAGCAGTGTCTCAGGGGGGCAGGCTTTCTTT
CASSVSGGQAFF
>.|TRBD1|TRBJ1-4|TRBV6-1
TGTGCCAGCAGCAGGGACTTCTCAGGGGGTGAAAAACTGTTTTTT
CASSRDFSGGEKLFF
>.|.|TRBJ2-5|TRBV7-2
TGTGCCAGCTTGGGACCTAGCGCAGGGGAGACCCAGTACTTC
CASLGPSAGETQYF
>.|.|TRBJ1-3|TRBV19
TGTGCCAGTAGTAATCGGCCGGGTTTCTCTGGAAACACCATATATTTT
CASSNRPGFSGNTIYF
>.|.|TRBJ1-2|TRBV7-9
TGTGCCAGCAGCGTTATGACTCAGGGGGGCTACACCTTC
CASSVMTQGGYTF
>.|TRBD1|TRBJ1-2|TRBV29-1
TGCAGCGTGGACAGGGTTGGATATGGCTACACCTTC
CSVDRVGYGYTF
>few|.|TRBJ2-1|TRBV6-6
TGTGCCAGCAGAGGGGACGGCCAGGGGGAGCAGTTCTTC
CASRGDGQGEQFF
>few|TRBD2|TRBJ2-1|TRBV19
TGTGCCAGTTCTAGCGGGGGGTACAATGAGCAGTTCTTC
CASSSGGYNEQFF
>.|TRBD1|TRBJ1-2|TRBV4-2
TGTGCCAGCAGCCGCCCAACCGCAGGGGGCGGTTTTGGCTACACCTTC
CASSRPTAGGGFGYTF
>.|.|TRBJ1-1|TRBV28
TGTGCCAGCAGACCATCGGCGGCGAACACTGAAGCTTTCTTT
CASRPSAANTEAFF
>.|TRBD1|TRBJ1-1|TRBV29-1
TGCAGCGCCGACAGGGGAGGGAACACTGAAGCTTTCTTT
CSADRGGNTEAFF
>few|.|TRBJ1-5|TRBV4-1
TGCGCCAGCAGCCAAGTTAGAGGTGGTTCCAATCAGCCCCAGCATTTT
CASSQVRGGSNQPQHF
>.|TRBD2|TRBJ2-3|TRBV19
TGTGCCAGTACCCTGGGAGCGGGACCTAGCACAGATACGCAGTATTTT
CASTLGAGPSTDTQYF
>.|.|TRBJ2-5|TRBV29-1
TGCAGCGCTAGGGGGGGAGGGCGGGAGACCCAGTACTTC
CSARGGGRETQYF
>.|TRBD1|TRBJ1-4|TRBV7-9
TGTGCCAGCAGCTTTTCTTCCGGGACAGGGGGTGAAAAACTGTTTTTT
CASSFSSGTGGEKLFF
>.|.|TRBJ2-1|TRBV5-4
TGTGCCAGCAGCCCAGGGGGCGGGAGGGCCTCGGATGAGCAGTTCTTC
CASSPGGGRASDEQFF
>.|.|TRBJ1-2|TRBV5-1
TGCGCCAGCAGCTTGGACGGCCAGTCAGGGACCTTC
CASSLDGQSGTF
>.|.|TRBJ2-7|TRBV10-2
TGCGCCAGCAGTGAGTCGACTACGGGAACCTACGAGCAGTACTTC
CASSESTTGTYEQYF
>.|TRBD1|TRBJ1-5|TRBV7-2
TGTGCCAGCAGCTCCGGGACAGGGGGGCAGCCCCAGCATTTT
CASSSGTGGQPQHF
>once|TRBD1|TRBJ1-1|TRBV7-8
TGTGCCAGCAGCTTTAACAGGGGGCTTGGGGGCACTGAAGCTTTCTTT
CASSFNRGLGGTEAFF
>few|TRBD1|TRBJ1-2|TRBV6-5
TGTGCCAGCAGTTCCGGAGGGGGCCGAAACTATGGCTACACCTTC
CASSSGGGRNYGYTF
>.|TRBD1|TRBJ2-3|TRBV5-4
TGTGCCAGCAGCTCGCCGACAGGGGGCACAGATACGCAGTATTTT
CASSSPTGGTDTQYF
>.|.|TRBJ2-4|TRBV7-9
TGTGCCAGCAGTTCGCCGGGATCGGGCAACATTCAGTACTTC
CASSSPGSGNIQYF
>.|TRBD1|TRBJ2-6|TRBV19
TGTGCCAGCAATGAGGGGGCCGGGGCCAACGTCCTGACTTTC
CASNEGAGANVLTF
>few|TRBD2|TRBJ2-3|TRBV5-1
TGCGCCAGCAGCTGGACGGGACTAGCGGGAGGGCCGACAGATACGCAGTATTTT
CASSWTGLAGGPTDTQYF
>.|TRBD2|TRBJ2-7|TRBV5-1
TGCGCCAGCAGCTTGTCGGGCGGGGGAACCTACGAGCAGTACTTC
CASSLSGGGTYEQYF
>.|.|TRBJ1-2|TRBV2
TGTGCCAGCAGCAGGACAGAGGGGAATTTTGAGGGCTACACCTTC
CASSRTEGNFEGYTF
>.|TRBD1|TRBJ1-2|TRBV6-6
TGTGCCAGCAGCCAAGGACAGGGAACCTTCTATGGCTACACCTTC
CASSQGQGTFYGYTF
>.|.|TRBJ2-1|TRBV5-1
TGCGCCAGCAGCGGAAGCGGCGGAATTTCCTACAATGAGCAGTTCTTC
CASSGSGGISYNEQFF
>.|TRBD1|TRBJ1-1|TRBV2
TGTGCCAGCAGTGTTCGACAGGGGTTCACTGAAGCTTTCTTT
CASSVRQGFTEAFF
>.|.|TRBJ2-7|TRBV30
TGTGCCTGGAGTTCGGGACTTTGGTCCTACGAGCAGTACTTC
CAWSSGLWSYEQYF
>once|.|TRBJ2-1|TRBV5-1
TGCGCCAGCAGCTTGGCCTCTTTCGGTGAGCAGTTCTTC
CASSLASFGEQFF